This TCR beta chain came from a study of control samples from healthy donors and cancer patients. The repertoire was sequenced with immunoSEQ multiplex PCR; TCRdb's copy has only in-frame clones and lacks some. This sample yields roughly 120,000 clones, of which approximately 93% are seen a single time; less than 9.5% belongs to the top ten. Germline CDR1 reads LGHDT; CDR2 reads YNNKEL (reference sequence). The V and J ends lost 2 bases and 1 base, in that order; junction bases with no gene match: 3. This CDR3 contains 15 residues. This clone was seen a single time. This clonotype was obtained from a woman aged 18-29 years in good health. The gene calls are TRBV3-1 (or the pseudogene TRBV3-2) and TRBJ1-2; TRBD1 matches at 8 bases. The sequencing sample was made of blood. The CDR3 DNA reads as TGTGCCAGCAGCCAAAACAGGGGGAATAACTATGGCTACACCTTC. It codes for CASSQNRGNNYGYTF.